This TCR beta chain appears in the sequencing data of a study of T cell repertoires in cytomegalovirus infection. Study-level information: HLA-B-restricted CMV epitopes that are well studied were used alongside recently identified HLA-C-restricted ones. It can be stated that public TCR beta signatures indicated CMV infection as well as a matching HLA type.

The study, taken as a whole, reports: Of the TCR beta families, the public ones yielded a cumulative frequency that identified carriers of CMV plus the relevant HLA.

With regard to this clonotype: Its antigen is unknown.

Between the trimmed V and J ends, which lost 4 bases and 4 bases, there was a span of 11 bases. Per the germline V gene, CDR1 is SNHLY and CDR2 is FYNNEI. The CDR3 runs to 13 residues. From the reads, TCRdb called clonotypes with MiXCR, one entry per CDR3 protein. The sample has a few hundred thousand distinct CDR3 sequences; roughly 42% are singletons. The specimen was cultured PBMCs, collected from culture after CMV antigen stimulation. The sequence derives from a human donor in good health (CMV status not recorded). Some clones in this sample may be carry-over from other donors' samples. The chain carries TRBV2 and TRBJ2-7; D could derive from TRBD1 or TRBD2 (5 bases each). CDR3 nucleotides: TGTGCCAGCAGTGGGGAGCAGGGATACGAGCAGTACTTC. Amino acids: CASSGEQGYEQYF. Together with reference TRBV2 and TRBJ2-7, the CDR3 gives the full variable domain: EPEVTQTPSHQVTQMGQEVILRCVPISNHLYFYWYRQILGQKVEFLVSFYNNEISEKSEIFDDQFSVERPDGSNFTLKIRSTKLEDSAMYFCASSGEQGYEQYFGPGTRLTVT.